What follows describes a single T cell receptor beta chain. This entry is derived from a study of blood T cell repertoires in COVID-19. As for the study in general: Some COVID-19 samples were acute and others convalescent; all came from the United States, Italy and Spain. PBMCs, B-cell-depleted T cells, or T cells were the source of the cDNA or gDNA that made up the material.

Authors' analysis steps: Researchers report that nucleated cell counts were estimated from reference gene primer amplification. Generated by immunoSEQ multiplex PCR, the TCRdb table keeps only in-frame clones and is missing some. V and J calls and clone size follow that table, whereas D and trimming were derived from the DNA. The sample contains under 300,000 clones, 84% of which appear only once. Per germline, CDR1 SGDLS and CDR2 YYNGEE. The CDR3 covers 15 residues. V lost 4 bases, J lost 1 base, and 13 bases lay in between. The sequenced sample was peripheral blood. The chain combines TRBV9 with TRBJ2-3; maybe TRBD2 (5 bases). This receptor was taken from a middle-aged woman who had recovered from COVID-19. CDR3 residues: CASSSQLRGTDTQYF. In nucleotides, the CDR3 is TGTGCCAGCAGCTCCCAATTGCGGGGCACAGATACGCAGTATTTT.